This TCR beta chain appears in the sequencing data of a study of cytomegalovirus exposure and HLA in healthy donors. Broader study findings: In vitro assays verified that a few CMV-associated chains recognized CMV antigens specifically.

60 Vbeta and 13 Jbeta primers were used in PCR. TCRdb keeps only in-frame clones here, not all; method: immunoSEQ multiplex PCR. The sample includes approximately 150,000 clones, nearly 80% seen only once; the top ten take 1.5% to 2%. This clone appeared a few times. Its antigen is unknown. Other DNA sequences in the same sample also yield this CDR3. The sequencing input was PBMCs. The TCR originated in a woman in her 30s in good health and CMV-seronegative.

Here the CDR3 reads CASSLGQVNTEAFF. CDR3 in DNA: TGCGCCAGCAGCCTGGGACAGGTGAACACTGAAGCTTTCTTT. The chain has TRBV5-1 and TRBJ1-1; TRBD1 agrees at 8 bases. There are 14 residues in the CDR3. V lost 4 bases to trimming and J lost 0 bases; unmatched junction nucleotides: 2. Germline V gives CDR1 SGHRS, CDR2 YFSETQ.